This passage covers 14 T cell receptor beta chains from one sample sequenced in a study of shared clonotypes between healthy human individuals. The repertoire was sequenced with immunoSEQ multiplex PCR; TCRdb's copy has only in-frame clones and lacks some. Here the sample spans under 2.5 million clones, roughly 92% being singletons. The specimen sequenced was naive CD4+ T cells from PBMCs. The subset: CD45RA+ positively selected. These receptors came from a man aged 18-30 years in good health. Some clones in this sample may be carry-over from other donors' samples.

The chain uses TRBV5-5 and TRBJ2-1; D may be TRBD1 (6 bases). The CDR3 contains 16 residues. Germline V gives CDR1 SGHKS, CDR2 YYEKEE (reference sequence). The germline V and J ends were trimmed by 4 bases and 0 bases, with 14 bases remaining between them. CDR3 coding DNA: TGTGCCAGCAGCCCTCGACAGGCGAGCTCCTACAATGAGCAGTTCTTC. It translates to CASSPRQASSYNEQFF.

The chain carries TRBV29-1 and TRBJ2-1; D perhaps matches TRBD1 (5 bases). Germline CDR1 reads SQVTM; CDR2 reads ANQGSEA. This CDR3 is 14 amino acids long. Trimming cost V 3 bases and J 3 bases, with 12 bases left between them. The CDR3 sequence is CSVDGADHYNEQFF. The CDR3 DNA reads TGCAGCGTTGATGGGGCAGACCACTACAATGAGCAGTTCTTC.

The chain joins TRBV15 to TRBJ1-2; D ambiguous. Germline values: CDR1 LNHNV, CDR2 YYDKDF (reference sequence). Trimming stripped 1 base from V and 5 bases from J, with 17 bases between. This CDR3 contains 16 residues. CDR3 DNA sequence: TGTGCCACCAGCAGAGGTTCGCCTGGGCGGGGTTATGGCTACACCTTC. Its translation: CATSRGSPGRGYGYTF. The whole variable domain, remainder taken from reference TRBV15 and TRBJ1-2, is DAMVIQNPRYQVTQFGKPVTLSCSQTLNHNVMYWYQQKSSQAPKLLFHYYDKDFNNEADTPDNFQSRRPNTSFCFLDIRSPGLGDTAMYLCATSRGSPGRGYGYTFGSGTRLTVV.

The chain carries TRBV29-1 and TRBJ2-3; no definite D call. The CDR3 contains 14 residues. Trimming removed 5 bases from V and 2 bases from J, with 14 bases in between. Germline CDR1 and CDR2: SQVTM and ANQGSEA. DNA for the CDR3: TGCAGCGTTTCGGGCTCGCCGTTCACAGATACGCAGTATTTT. It codes for CSVSGSPFTDTQYF.

CDR3 protein: CASSPLLLAGAGEQYF. CDR3 DNA: TGTGCCAGCAGCCCCTTATTACTAGCGGGAGCTGGCGAGCAGTACTTC. The chain links TRBV7-2 to TRBJ2-7, with 11 bases aligning to TRBD2. The V gene's germline CDR1 is SGHTA and CDR2 FQGNSA. Trimming at V came to 5 bases and at J to 6 bases, leaving 12 bases not matched to a gene. The CDR3 covers 16 residues.

The chain carries TRBV7-2 and TRBJ2-4; D remains unclear. Germline CDR1 is SGHTA and CDR2 is FQGNSA. V lost 4 bases and J lost 5, with 12 bases in between. There are 14 residues in the CDR3. The CDR3 nucleotides read TGTGCCAGCAGCTCCAACACCCCCCAAAACATTCAGTACTTC. It translates to CASSSNTPQNIQYF.

The rearrangement joins TRBV11-2 to TRBJ2-1; D not resolved. This CDR3 spans 14 amino acids. V lost 3 bases, J lost 8 bases, and 14 bases lay in between. Germline CDR1 reads SGHAT; CDR2 reads FQNNGV. The DNA of the CDR3 is TGTGCCAGCAGCTTCCTAAGTTCCTTAGATGAGCAGTTCTTC. Translating gives CASSFLSSLDEQFF.

This clone is a singleton in its sample. The chain is built from TRBV5-1 and TRBJ2-7; no clear D gene. The germline V and J ends were trimmed by 4 bases and 4 bases, with 18 bases remaining between them. This CDR3 is 15 amino acids long. Germline CDR1 and CDR2: SGHRS and YFSETQ. CDR3 region: CASSPLGAPNYEQYF. CDR3 coding DNA: TGCGCCAGCAGCCCCCTAGGAGCCCCAAATTACGAGCAGTACTTC.

This clone came up once. The chain couples TRBV28 to TRBJ1-1, with D perhaps matching TRBD1 (5 bases). V was cut by 2 bases and J by 5 bases, with 15 bases left in between. Germline V gives CDR1 MDHEN, CDR2 SYDVKM. This CDR3 has 15 amino acids. CDR3 sequence: CASSLIGRGETEAFF. The CDR3 coding sequence is TGTGCCAGCAGTTTAATAGGACGGGGGGAGACTGAAGCTTTCTTT. The entire variable domain, with the rest obtained from reference TRBV28 and TRBJ1-1, is as follows: DVKVTQSSRYLVKRTGEKVFLECVQDMDHENMFWYRQDPGLGLRLIYFSYDVKMKEKGDIPEGYSVSREKKERFSLILESASTNQTSMYLCASSLIGRGETEAFFGQGTRLTVV.

The rearrangement joins TRBV9 to TRBJ1-1, with D unclear. Trimming removed 7 bases at V and 4 bases at J, with 14 bases between. The CDR3 totals 13 residues. The V gene's germline CDR1 is SGDLS and CDR2 YYNGEE. The CDR3 DNA reads TGTGCCAGCTCCAAGATCCGTGGCACTGAAGCTTTCTTT. It translates to CASSKIRGTEAFF.

The rearrangement uses TRBV23-1 and TRBJ1-4; 7 bases are a match to TRBD1. TRBV23-1 is designated an ORF whose function remains uncertain. V shed 2 bases, J shed 1 base, and the junction held 10 bases outside the gene matches. The CDR3 spans 18 residues. This CDR3 is CASSQNPGTEETNEKLFF. The CDR3 nucleotides read TGCGCCAGCAGTCAAAATCCCGGGACAGAAGAAACTAATGAAAAACTGTTTTTT.

The chain has TRBV9 and TRBJ2-1, with no clear D. The ends were cut back, 0 bases at V and 1 base at J, with 8 bases in the middle. Germline V gene lookup returns CDR1 SGDLS and CDR2 YYNGEE. This CDR3 is built from 15 residues. CDR3 in DNA: TGTGCCAGCAGCGTAGACCCCTTATCCTACAATGAGCAGTTCTTC. It specifies CASSVDPLSYNEQFF.

Regarding this clone: Other DNA sequences within the sample encode an identical CDR3. This sequence joins TRBV28 and TRBJ1-4; perhaps TRBD1 as D (5 bases). Germline CDR1 and CDR2: MDHEN and SYDVKM. The CDR3 has 15 residues. Deletions cut 5 bases from V and 0 bases from J, with 10 bases between. The CDR3 sequence is CASSPGGATNEKLFF. In nucleotides, the CDR3 is TGTGCCAGCAGTCCTGGGGGGGCAACTAATGAAAAACTGTTTTTT.

The genes are TRBV27 and TRBJ1-1; 9 nucleotides match TRBD1. V dropped 6 bases and J dropped 3; count of bases not matched to a gene: 8. Germline CDR1 MNHEY, CDR2 SMNVEV (reference sequence). This CDR3 contains 15 residues. The CDR3: CASRPAGTGYTEAFF. In DNA, the CDR3 is TGTGCCAGCAGACCCGCCGGGACAGGGTACACTGAAGCTTTCTTT.